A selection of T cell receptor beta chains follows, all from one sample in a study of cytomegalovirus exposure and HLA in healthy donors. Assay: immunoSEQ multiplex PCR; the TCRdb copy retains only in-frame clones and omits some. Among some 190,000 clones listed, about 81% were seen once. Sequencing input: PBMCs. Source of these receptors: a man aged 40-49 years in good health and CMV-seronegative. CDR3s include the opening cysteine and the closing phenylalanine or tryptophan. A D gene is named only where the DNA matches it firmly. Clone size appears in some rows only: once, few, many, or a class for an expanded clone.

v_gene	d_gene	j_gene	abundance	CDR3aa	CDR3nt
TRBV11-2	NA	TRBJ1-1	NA	CASSLGGRINTEAFF	TGTGCCAGCAGCTTAGGGGGGCGGATAAACACTGAAGCTTTCTTT
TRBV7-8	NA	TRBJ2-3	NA	CASSLDSTDTQYF	TGTGCCAGCAGCTTAGACTCAACAGATACGCAGTATTTT
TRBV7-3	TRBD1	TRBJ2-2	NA	CASSAGTDPSSNTGELFF	TGTGCCAGCAGCGCCGGGACAGATCCCTCCTCGAACACCGGGGAGCTGTTTTTT
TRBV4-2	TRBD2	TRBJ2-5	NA	CASSQGTSGSFQETQYF	TGTGCCAGCAGCCAAGGAACTAGCGGGAGTTTCCAAGAGACCCAGTACTTC
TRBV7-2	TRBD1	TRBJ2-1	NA	CASSRGQRIYNEQFF	TGTGCCAGCAGCAGGGGACAGAGGATTTACAATGAGCAGTTCTTC
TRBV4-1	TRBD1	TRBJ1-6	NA	CASSQDGTGKYTSPLHF	TGCGCCAGCAGCCAAGATGGGACAGGGAAATATACTTCACCCCTCCACTTT
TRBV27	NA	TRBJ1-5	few	CASRLRSTDSNQPQHF	TGTGCCAGCAGGCTCCGTTCCACTGATAGCAATCAGCCCCAGCATTTT
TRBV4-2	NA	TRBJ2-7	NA	CASSQSTTRRPDEQYF	TGTGCCAGCAGCCAATCAACGACTAGGCGGCCGGACGAGCAGTACTTC
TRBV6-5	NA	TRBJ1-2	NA	CASSYQAANYGYTF	TGTGCCAGCAGTTACCAGGCAGCTAACTATGGCTACACCTTC
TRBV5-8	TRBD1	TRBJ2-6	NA	CASSVTQGVGLYSGANVLTF	TGTGCCAGCAGCGTTACTCAGGGGGTTGGGCTCTACTCTGGGGCCAACGTCCTGACTTTC
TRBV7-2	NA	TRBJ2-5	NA	CASSLQGRETQYF	TGTGCCAGCAGCCTACAGGGGAGGGAGACCCAGTACTTC
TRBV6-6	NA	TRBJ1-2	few	CASSYSYTANYGYTF	TGTGCCAGCAGTTACTCGTATACAGCTAACTATGGCTACACCTTC
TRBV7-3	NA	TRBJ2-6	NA	CASSQGVRSGANVLTF	TGTGCCAGCAGCCAAGGGGTCAGATCTGGGGCCAACGTCCTGACTTTC
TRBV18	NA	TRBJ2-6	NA	CASSPPGVSGANVLTF	TGTGCCAGCTCACCACCGGGAGTCTCTGGGGCCAACGTCCTGACTTTC
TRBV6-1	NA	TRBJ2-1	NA	CASSGQIASSYNEQFF	TGTGCCAGCAGTGGTCAGATTGCCTCTTCCTACAATGAGCAGTTCTTC
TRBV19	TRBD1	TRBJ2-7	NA	CASKLGGPGQGAYEQYF	TGTGCCAGCAAACTAGGGGGGCCGGGACAGGGGGCTTACGAGCAGTACTTC
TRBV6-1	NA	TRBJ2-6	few	CASSEVGLRGSGANVLTF	TGTGCCAGCAGTGAAGTGGGGTTAAGAGGGTCTGGGGCCAACGTCCTGACTTTC
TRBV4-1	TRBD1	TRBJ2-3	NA	CASSQGDRGQGTDTQYF	TGCGCCAGCAGCCAAGGGGACAGGGGGCAAGGTACAGATACGCAGTATTTT
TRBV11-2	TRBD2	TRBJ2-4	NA	CASSQPGLASIQYF	TGTGCCAGCAGCCAACCGGGACTAGCCTCCATTCAGTACTTC
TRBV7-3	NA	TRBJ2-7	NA	CASSSRQGGEQYF	TGTGCCAGCAGCTCTCGACAGGGAGGCGAGCAGTACTTC
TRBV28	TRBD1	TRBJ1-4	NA	CASSPRGRGNEKLFF	TGTGCCAGCAGCCCAAGGGGGCGCGGGAATGAAAAACTGTTTTTT
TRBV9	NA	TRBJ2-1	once	CASLTYRGGNEQFF	TGTGCCAGCCTTACCTACAGGGGAGGCAATGAGCAGTTCTTC
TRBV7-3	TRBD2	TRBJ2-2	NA	CASSLLGLAGGSGELFF	TGTGCCAGCAGCTTACTCGGACTAGCGGGAGGGAGCGGGGAGCTGTTTTTT
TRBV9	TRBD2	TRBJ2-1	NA	CASSPERGGYYNEQFF	TGTGCCAGCAGCCCAGAGCGGGGGGGTTACTACAATGAGCAGTTCTTC
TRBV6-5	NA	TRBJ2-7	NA	CASSYPYYEQYF	TGTGCCAGCAGTTACCCTTACTACGAGCAGTACTTC
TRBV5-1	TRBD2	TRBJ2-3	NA	CASSIGLAGGLDTQYF	TGCGCCAGCAGCATAGGACTAGCGGGGGGGCTGGATACGCAGTATTTT
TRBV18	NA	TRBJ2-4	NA	CASSPVSGHPYF	TGTGCCAGCTCACCAGTTTCTGGCCACCCTTACTTC
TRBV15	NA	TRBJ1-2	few	CATSRAGTSGYGYTF	TGTGCCACCAGCAGAGCTGGCACGTCGGGCTATGGCTACACCTTC
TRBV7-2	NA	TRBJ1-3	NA	CASSPRTVSGNTIYF	TGTGCCAGCAGCCCCAGGACAGTCTCTGGAAACACCATATATTTT